The present entry profiles one T cell receptor (beta chain) with its context. This specimen comes from a study of blood T cell repertoires in COVID-19. The overall study: Material from acute and convalescent COVID-19 was sourced from the United States, Italy and Spain. The analysed material was cDNA or gDNA that came from T cells, B-cell-depleted T cells, or PBMCs.

Per the original data handling: How many nucleated cells were present was estimated from reference gene primer amplification. Profiled with immunoSEQ multiplex PCR; TCRdb holds only in-frame clones, not every one. Clonal size and the V and J genes are those of that table, whereas D and trimming came from the DNA. The profile covers around 97,000 clones, with about 90% appearing a single time and around 6.2% taken by the ten largest. The CDR3 spans 13 residues. Deletions cut 2 bases from V and 7 bases from J, with 11 bases between. Germline V gene lookup returns CDR1 MNHEY and CDR2 SVGEGT. The genes are TRBV6-2 or TRBV6-3 and TRBJ1-1; no clear D gene. This clonotype originated in a human donor in a cohort sampled during active COVID-19. The sample taken for sequencing was peripheral blood. The CDR3 DNA sequence: TGTGCCAGCAGTTACGGGCAGACCTATGAAGCTTTCTTT. Translated: CASSYGQTYEAFF.